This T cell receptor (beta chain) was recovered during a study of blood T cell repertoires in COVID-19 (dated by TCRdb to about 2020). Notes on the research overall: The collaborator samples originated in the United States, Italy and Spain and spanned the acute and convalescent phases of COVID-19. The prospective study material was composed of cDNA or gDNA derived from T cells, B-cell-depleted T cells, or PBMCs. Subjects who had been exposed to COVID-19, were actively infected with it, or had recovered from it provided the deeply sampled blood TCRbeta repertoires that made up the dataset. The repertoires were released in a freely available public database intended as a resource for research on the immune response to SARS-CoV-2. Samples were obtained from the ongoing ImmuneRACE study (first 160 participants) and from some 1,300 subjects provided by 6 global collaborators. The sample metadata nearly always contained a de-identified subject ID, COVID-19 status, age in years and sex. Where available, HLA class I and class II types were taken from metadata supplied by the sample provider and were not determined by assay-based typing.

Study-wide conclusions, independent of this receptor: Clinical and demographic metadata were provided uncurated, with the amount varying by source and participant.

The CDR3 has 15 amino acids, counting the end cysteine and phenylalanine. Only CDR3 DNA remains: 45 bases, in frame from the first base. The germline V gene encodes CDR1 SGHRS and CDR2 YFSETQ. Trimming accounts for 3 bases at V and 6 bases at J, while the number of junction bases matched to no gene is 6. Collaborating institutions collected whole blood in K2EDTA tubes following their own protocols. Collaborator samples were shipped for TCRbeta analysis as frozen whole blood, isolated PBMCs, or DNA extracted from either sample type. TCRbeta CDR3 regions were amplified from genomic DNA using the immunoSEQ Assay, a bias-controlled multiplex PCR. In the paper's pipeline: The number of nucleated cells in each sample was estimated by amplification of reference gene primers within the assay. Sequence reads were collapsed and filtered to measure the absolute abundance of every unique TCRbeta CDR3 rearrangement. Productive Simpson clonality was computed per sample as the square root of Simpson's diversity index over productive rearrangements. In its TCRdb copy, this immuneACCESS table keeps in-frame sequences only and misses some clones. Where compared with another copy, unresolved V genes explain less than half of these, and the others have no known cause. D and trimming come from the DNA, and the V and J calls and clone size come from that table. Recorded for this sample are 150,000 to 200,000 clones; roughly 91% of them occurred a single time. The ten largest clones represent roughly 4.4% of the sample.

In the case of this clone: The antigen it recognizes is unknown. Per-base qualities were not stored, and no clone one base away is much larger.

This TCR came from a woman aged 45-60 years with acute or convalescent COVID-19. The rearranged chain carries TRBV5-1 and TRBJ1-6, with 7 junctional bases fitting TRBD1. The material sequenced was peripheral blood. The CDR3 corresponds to CASSSRQGGNSPLHF. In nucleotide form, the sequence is TGCGCCAGCAGCTCTCGACAGGGAGGTAATTCACCCCTCCACTTT. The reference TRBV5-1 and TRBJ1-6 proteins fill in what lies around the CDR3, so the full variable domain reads KAGVTQTPRYLIKTRGQQVTLSCSPISGHRSVSWYQQTPGQGLQFLFEYFSETQRNKGNFPGRFSGRQFSNSRSEMNVSTLELGDSALYLCASSSRQGGNSPLHFGNGTRLTVT.